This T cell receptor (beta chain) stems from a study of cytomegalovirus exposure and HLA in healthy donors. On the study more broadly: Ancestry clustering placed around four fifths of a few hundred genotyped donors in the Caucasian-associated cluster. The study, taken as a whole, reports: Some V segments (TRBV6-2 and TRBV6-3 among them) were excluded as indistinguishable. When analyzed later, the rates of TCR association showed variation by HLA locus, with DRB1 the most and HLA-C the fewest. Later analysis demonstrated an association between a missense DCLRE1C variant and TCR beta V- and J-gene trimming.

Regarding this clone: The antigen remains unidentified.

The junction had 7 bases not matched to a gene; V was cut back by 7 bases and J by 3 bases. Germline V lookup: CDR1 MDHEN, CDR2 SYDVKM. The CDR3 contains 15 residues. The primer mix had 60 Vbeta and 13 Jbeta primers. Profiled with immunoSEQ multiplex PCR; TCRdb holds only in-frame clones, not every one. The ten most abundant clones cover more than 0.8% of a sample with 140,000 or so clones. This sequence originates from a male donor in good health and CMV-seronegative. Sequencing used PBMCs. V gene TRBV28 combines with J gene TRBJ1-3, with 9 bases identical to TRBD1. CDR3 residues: CASNGQGKGGNTIYF. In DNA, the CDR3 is TGTGCCAGCAACGGACAGGGGAAAGGTGGAAACACCATATATTTT.